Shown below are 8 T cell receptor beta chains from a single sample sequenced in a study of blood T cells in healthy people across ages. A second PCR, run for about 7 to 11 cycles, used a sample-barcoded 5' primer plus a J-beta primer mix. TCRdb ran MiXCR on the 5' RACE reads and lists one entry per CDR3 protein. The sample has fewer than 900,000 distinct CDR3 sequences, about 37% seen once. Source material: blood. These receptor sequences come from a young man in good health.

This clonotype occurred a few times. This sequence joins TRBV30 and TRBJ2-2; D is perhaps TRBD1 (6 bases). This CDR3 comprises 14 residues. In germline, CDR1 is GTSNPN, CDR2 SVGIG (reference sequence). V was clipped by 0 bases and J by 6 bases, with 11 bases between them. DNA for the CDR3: TGTGCCTGGAGTGTACGTAGGGGGTCCGGGGAGCTGTTTTTT. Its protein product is CAWSVRRGSGELFF.

The CDR3 DNA reads as TGCAGCGTTGAAGGCACCGGGACTAGCTTGTTCTTC. It translates to CSVEGTGTSLFF. The J gene is TRBJ2-1, the V gene TRBV29-1; 9 nucleotides line up with TRBD2. The CDR3 is 12 residues long. V lost 1 base, J lost 15 bases, and 7 bases stayed unmatched. Germline V lookup: CDR1 SQVTM, CDR2 ANQGSEA.

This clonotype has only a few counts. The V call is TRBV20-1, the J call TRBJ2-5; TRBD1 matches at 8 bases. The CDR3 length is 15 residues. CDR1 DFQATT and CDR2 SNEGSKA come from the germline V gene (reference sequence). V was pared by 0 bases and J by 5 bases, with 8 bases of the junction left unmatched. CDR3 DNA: TGCAGTGCTAGAGATTCTGCAGGGGGCTGGGAGACCCAGTACTTC. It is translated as CSARDSAGGWETQYF.

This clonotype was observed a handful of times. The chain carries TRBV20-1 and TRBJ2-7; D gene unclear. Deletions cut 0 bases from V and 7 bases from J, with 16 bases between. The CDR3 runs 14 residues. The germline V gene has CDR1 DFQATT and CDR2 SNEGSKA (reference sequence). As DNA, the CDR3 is TGCAGTGCTAGAGAAGGACGACGGGCCAATGAGCAGTACTTC. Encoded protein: CSAREGRRANEQYF.

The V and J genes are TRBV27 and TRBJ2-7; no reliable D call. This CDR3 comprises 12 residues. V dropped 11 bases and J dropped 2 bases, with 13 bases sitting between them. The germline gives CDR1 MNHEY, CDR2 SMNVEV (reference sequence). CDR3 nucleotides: TGTGCCGTGCAAGGGCAGGCCTACGAGCAGTACTTC. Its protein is CAVQGQAYEQYF.

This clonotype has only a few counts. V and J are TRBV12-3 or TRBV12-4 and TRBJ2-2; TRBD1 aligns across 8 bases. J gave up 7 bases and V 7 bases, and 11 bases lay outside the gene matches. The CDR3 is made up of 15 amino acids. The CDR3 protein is CASTPAQGADGELFF. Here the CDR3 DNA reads TGTGCCAGCACCCCTGCGCAGGGGGCCGACGGGGAGCTGTTTTTT.

The CDR3 sequence is CASVKGTYGNTIYF. CDR3 nucleotide sequence: TGCGCCAGCGTCAAGGGGACTTATGGAAACACCATATATTTT. The gene calls are TRBV5-1 and TRBJ1-3, with a possible D match to TRBD1 (5 bases). Trimming stripped 7 bases from V and 3 bases from J, with 14 bases between. Germline V gene lookup returns CDR1 SGHRS and CDR2 YFSETQ. The CDR3 totals 14 residues.

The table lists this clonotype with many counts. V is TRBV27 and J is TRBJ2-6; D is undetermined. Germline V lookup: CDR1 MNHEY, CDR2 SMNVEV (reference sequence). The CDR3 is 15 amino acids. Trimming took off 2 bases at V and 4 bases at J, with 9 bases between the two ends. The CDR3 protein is CASSLGPSGANVLTF. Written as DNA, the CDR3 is TGTGCCAGCAGTTTAGGGCCCAGCGGGGCCAACGTCCTGACTTTC.